Following are 11 T cell receptor beta chains from one sample sequenced in a study of T cell clonotyping in hematopoietic cell transplantation. The data were produced by immunoSEQ multiplex PCR, yet TCRdb's version contains in-frame clones alone and is incomplete. This sample has about 3,300 clones, with nearly 97% found just once. The time point denotes: recipient sample about 28 days before transplant, after cytoreduction. Sequenced here: peripheral blood mononuclear cells, sampled before stem cell transplant. These receptors originate from a woman in her 50s with chronic myeloid leukemia. Some clones in this sample may be carry-over from other donors' samples.

This clone has a single count. The chain is built from TRBV29-1 and TRBJ2-3; 7 bases are shared with TRBD1. Per the germline V gene, CDR1 is SQVTM and CDR2 is ANQGSEA. The V segment lost 0 bases and the J segment 2 bases; nucleotides outside the gene matches: 17. This CDR3 is 19 amino acids long. CDR3 loop: CSVEDIPRQGTSYTDTQYF. As DNA, the CDR3 is TGCAGCGTTGAAGATATCCCTCGACAGGGCACTTCTTACACAGATACGCAGTATTTT.

This CDR3 is CASSPRRGGSPLHF. Here the CDR3 DNA reads TGTGCCAGCAGCCCTCGACGTGGGGGTTCACCCCTCCACTTT. The J gene is TRBJ1-6, the V gene TRBV11-2, with D perhaps matching TRBD1 (5 bases). V shed 5 bases and J shed 9 bases, with 14 bases lying between them. Looked up from germline, CDR1 is SGHAT and CDR2 is FQNNGV. The CDR3 is made up of 14 amino acids.

This clone appeared a single time. The rearrangement joins TRBV25-1 to TRBJ2-7, with D perhaps TRBD1 (6 bases). V lost 6 bases and J lost 5, with 14 bases in between. The germline V gene has CDR1 MGHDK and CDR2 SYGVNS. The CDR3 consists of 13 residues. In DNA, the CDR3 is TGTGCCAGCAGAAAGACAGGTACTGACGAGCAGTACTTC. This sequence encodes CASRKTGTDEQYF.

J is TRBJ1-3 and V is TRBV2; no firm D call. V lost 7 bases, J lost 0 bases, and 10 bases lay in between. The CDR3 is made up of 14 amino acids. CDR1 and CDR2 from the germline V gene are SNHLY and FYNNEI. The DNA of the CDR3 is TGTGCCAGCAAGGACGGCCACTCTGGAAACACCATATATTTT. Translating it yields CASKDGHSGNTIYF.

This chain connects TRBV6-5 to TRBJ2-7; maybe TRBD2 (5 bases). The CDR3 runs 16 residues. Germline values: CDR1 MNHEY, CDR2 SVGAGI. Trimming removed 4 bases from V and 3 bases from J, with 19 bases in between. CDR3 sequence (DNA): TGTGCCAGCAGTTTTGGGCTTGGGAGCCTTTTCTACGAGCAGTACTTC. Its protein is CASSFGLGSLFYEQYF.

The V gene is TRBV4-1, the J gene TRBJ1-3, with D tentatively TRBD1 (5 bases). Germline assignment: CDR1 MGHRA and CDR2 YSYEKL. This CDR3 region has 19 residues. V lost 2 bases, J lost 0 bases, and 20 bases lay in between. This CDR3 is CASSQTFGGGRTSGNTIYF. The DNA for the CDR3 is TGCGCCAGCAGCCAAACGTTTGGGGGGGGACGAACCTCTGGAAACACCATATATTTT.

V and J are TRBV4-3 and TRBJ1-1; the D is unclear. Germline lookup yields CDR1 LGHNA and CDR2 YSLEER. Trimming took 0 bases from V and 0 from J, leaving 26 bases between them. The CDR3 length is 21 residues. This chain's CDR3 is CASSQDPFRTPLTVLNTEAFF. The CDR3 DNA reads TGCGCCAGCAGCCAAGATCCTTTCCGAACCCCCTTAACAGTCTTGAACACTGAAGCTTTCTTT.

The chain recombines TRBV7-9 with TRBJ1-2; D is undetermined. The V end was cut by 1 base, the J end by 6 bases, with 6 bases between. The CDR3 loop spans 12 amino acids. Germline CDR1 reads SEHNR; CDR2 reads FQNEAQ (reference sequence). DNA of the CDR3: TGTGCCAGCAGCTTAGTTCGGGATGGCTACACCTTC. Its translation is CASSLVRDGYTF. The full variable domain, with the rest looked up from reference TRBV7-9 and TRBJ1-2, is DTGVSQNPRHKITKRGQNVTFRCDPISEHNRLYWYRQTLGQGPEFLTYFQNEAQLEKSRLLSDRFSAERPKGSFSTLEIQRTEQGDSAMYLCASSLVRDGYTFGSGTRLTVV.

J is TRBJ2-3 and V is TRBV7-2, with a weak D call TRBD1 (6 bases). Per germline, CDR1 SGHTA and CDR2 FQGNSA. The CDR3 is made up of 14 amino acids. V lost 5 bases and J 6 bases, leaving 15 bases between the germline ends. The CDR3: CASSPGAQVDTQYF. In DNA form, the CDR3 reads TGTGCCAGCAGCCCAGGGGCCCAAGTGGATACGCAGTATTTT.

V is TRBV18 and J is TRBJ2-3; D may be TRBD2 (6 bases). The germline CDR1 and CDR2 sequences are KGHSH and LQKENI. V lost 4 bases and J lost 3, with 14 bases in between. This CDR3 comprises 15 residues. The CDR3 DNA reads as TGTGCCAGCTCACGTATTAGCGGATATACAGATACGCAGTATTTT. This encodes CASSRISGYTDTQYF.

This rearrangement joins TRBV7-2 to TRBJ1-5; tentatively, D is TRBD1 (5 bases). This CDR3 region has 14 residues. The germline V gene has CDR1 SGHTA and CDR2 FQGNSA. The V gene lost 2 bases and the J gene lost 4 bases, with 9 bases spanning the gap. This chain's CDR3 is CASSLRQGNQPQHF. In nucleotides, the CDR3 is TGTGCCAGCAGCTTAAGGCAGGGAAATCAGCCCCAGCATTTT.